Each of the 17 T cell receptor beta chains below was sequenced from the same sample in a study of cytomegalovirus exposure and HLA in healthy donors. PCR amplification relied on 60 Vbeta primers (plus 13 Jbeta primers). TCRdb's copy holds only in-frame clones and misses some; the assay was immunoSEQ multiplex PCR. This sample yields under 200,000 clones, of which 75% to 90% are seen a single time; around 0.34% belongs to the top ten. Specimen: PBMCs. These receptor sequences come from a woman aged 25-40 years in good health and CMV-seronegative.

V usage is TRBV10-3 and J usage is TRBJ2-5; TRBD2 aligns across 8 bases. Trimming at V came to 3 bases and at J to 4 bases, leaving 7 bases not matched to a gene. Germline CDR1 ENHRY, CDR2 SYGVKD. This CDR3 is 15 amino acids long. This CDR3 reads CAISEREGPRETQYF. In DNA, the CDR3 is TGTGCCATCAGTGAACGGGAGGGCCCTCGAGAGACCCAGTACTTC.

This clone was observed a single time. This chain joins TRBV4-1 and TRBJ1-1; TRBD1 matches 7 bases. V gave up 2 bases and J gave up 5 bases; unmatched junction bases: 8. In germline, CDR1 is MGHRA, CDR2 YSYEKL. The CDR3 spans 15 residues. CDR3 sequence (DNA): TGCGCCAGCAGCCAACCGAGACAGGGTCGTACTGAAGCTTTCTTT. This sequence encodes CASSQPRQGRTEAFF.

This chain links TRBV5-1 with TRBJ1-5; D is possibly TRBD1 (5 bases). The CDR3 totals 15 residues. The germline CDR1 and CDR2 sequences are SGHRS and YFSETQ. V lost 0 bases to trimming and J lost 5 bases, with 12 bases between them. In DNA form, the CDR3 reads TGCGCCAGCAGCTTGGTGGGGGGTATAGATCAGCCCCAGCATTTT. Encoded protein: CASSLVGGIDQPQHF.

The chain links TRBV10-2 to TRBJ2-3; 9 bases line up with TRBD2. Trimming took 6 bases from V and 3 from J; bases not matched to a gene: 4. CDR3 length: 14 amino acids. CDR1 WSHSY and CDR2 SAAADI come from the germline V gene. In DNA form, the CDR3 reads TGCGCCAGCAGGGTAGCGGGGGAGACAGATACGCAGTATTTT. Encoded protein: CASRVAGETDTQYF.

Written as DNA, the CDR3 is TGTGCCAGTAGTGATTCCCTGGGACAGGGGGCTTGGGAGACCCAGTACTTC. This gives the protein CASSDSLGQGAWETQYF. This chain joins TRBV19 and TRBJ2-5; 12 bases are a match to TRBD1. The CDR3 runs 17 residues. Unmatched junction bases numbered 12, after V lost 5 bases and J lost 5 bases. Germline loops: CDR1 LNHDA, CDR2 SQIVND (reference sequence).

The rearrangement links TRBV2 to TRBJ1-2; 9 bases align to TRBD1. The CDR3 has 13 amino acids. CDR1 is SNHLY and CDR2 is FYNNEI in the germline V gene. Trimming removed 5 bases from V and 7 bases from J; junction bases left unmatched: 5. CDR3 DNA sequence: TGTGCCAGCAGTCCGGGACAGGGACTTGGCTACACCTTC. Protein product: CASSPGQGLGYTF. The entire variable domain, with the rest obtained from reference TRBV2 and TRBJ1-2, is as follows: EPEVTQTPSHQVTQMGQEVILRCVPISNHLYFYWYRQILGQKVEFLVSFYNNEISEKSEIFDDQFSVERPDGSNFTLKIRSTKLEDSAMYFCASSPGQGLGYTFGSGTRLTVV.

Here the CDR3 DNA reads TGTGCCAGTAGGAAACAGGGGGCAGATGAGACCCAGTACTTC. Its translation is CASRKQGADETQYF. V is TRBV19 and J is TRBJ2-5; 9 nucleotides agree with TRBD1. Germline lookup yields CDR1 LNHDA and CDR2 SQIVND (reference sequence). Trimming at V came to 6 bases and at J to 5 bases, leaving 7 bases not matched to a gene. The CDR3 consists of 14 residues. The variable domain in full, with the rest retrieved from reference TRBV19 and TRBJ2-5, is DGGITQSPKYLFRKEGQNVTLSCEQNLNHDAMYWYRQDPGQGLRLIYYSQIVNDFQKGDIAEGYSVSREKKESFPLTVTSAQKNPTAFYLCASRKQGADETQYFGPGTRLLVL.

The rearrangement uses TRBV29-1 and TRBJ2-1, with 9 positions matching TRBD1. Looked up from germline, CDR1 is SQVTM and CDR2 is ANQGSEA. V trimming: 7 bases; J trimming: 6 bases; junction bases outside the gene matches: 19. CDR3 length: 17 residues. DNA of the CDR3: TGCAGCGATTATCACTGGACAGGGGAGTCCGGAGCCAATGAGCAGTTCTTC. It codes for CSDYHWTGESGANEQFF.

The rearrangement joins TRBV7-6 to TRBJ2-2; tentatively, D is TRBD2 (7 bases). Germline-derived CDR1 and CDR2 are SGHVS and FNYEAQ. This CDR3 contains 13 residues. The CDR3 coding sequence is TGTGGTGTCCGGGGGGCGCTTACCGGGGAGCTGTTTTTT. Encoded protein: CGVRGALTGELFF.

The chain is built from TRBV2 and TRBJ2-1, with a weak D call TRBD1 (5 bases). The CDR3 is 13 residues long. Germline-derived CDR1 and CDR2 are SNHLY and FYNNEI. The germline V and J ends were trimmed by 3 bases and 4 bases, with 7 bases remaining between them. In nucleotides, the CDR3 is TGTGCCAGCAGTGACAGGGTTTACAATGAGCAGTTCTTC. Translation: CASSDRVYNEQFF.

The chain uses TRBV6-6 and TRBJ1-1; no reliable D call. The germline V gene has CDR1 MNHNY and CDR2 SVGAGI (reference sequence). The CDR3 length is 12 residues. The CDR3 sequence is CATGGMNTEAFF. The CDR3 DNA reads TGTGCTACTGGAGGCATGAACACTGAAGCTTTCTTT.

This clone came up a few times. The chain employs TRBV28 and TRBJ2-2; weak D call: TRBD2 (6 bases). CDR1 is MDHEN, CDR2 SYDVKM, per germline. CDR3 length equals 16 residues. V was shortened by 3 bases and J by 2 bases, with 13 bases between the two germline ends. CDR3 loop: CASSFQGGTNTGELFF. As DNA, the CDR3 is TGTGCCAGCAGTTTTCAAGGCGGGACCAACACCGGGGAGCTGTTTTTT.

The rearrangement links TRBV6-5 to TRBJ2-1; 8 nucleotides match TRBD2. J was trimmed by 7 bases and V by 0 bases; bases with no gene match: 8. In germline, CDR1 is MNHEY, CDR2 SVGAGI. The CDR3 has 16 residues. The CDR3 DNA reads TGTGCCAGCAGTTACTCGAGTAACGGGGGGGAGAATGAGCAGTTCTTC. The encoded protein is CASSYSSNGGENEQFF.

The chain has TRBV19 and TRBJ2-1; TRBD2 agrees at 10 bases. V dropped 5 bases and J dropped 14; count of bases not matched to a gene: 12. CDR3 length: 14 amino acids. Germline lookup yields CDR1 LNHDA and CDR2 SQIVND (reference sequence). The CDR3 loop reads CASSQGLAYRGKFF. CDR3 nucleotide sequence: TGTGCCAGTAGTCAGGGACTAGCGTATAGGGGGAAGTTCTTC.

The rearrangement uses TRBV14 and TRBJ2-1; possible D gene TRBD2, 5 bases. Germline lookup yields CDR1 SGHDN and CDR2 FVKESK. With 10 bases removed from V and 2 bases from J, the gap between germline ends came to 15 bases. The CDR3 length is 14 residues. This CDR3 is CATSSGQTYNEQFF. In DNA form, the CDR3 reads TGTGCCACTTCAAGCGGTCAAACCTACAATGAGCAGTTCTTC.

The chain combines TRBV19 with TRBJ2-2, with a possible D match to TRBD1 (5 bases). This CDR3 region has 13 residues. Germline-derived CDR1 and CDR2 are LNHDA and SQIVND (reference sequence). V was pared by 6 bases and J by 7 bases, with 12 bases between. Written as DNA, the CDR3 is TGTGCCAGTAGCAAAGACAGCATCGGGGAGCTGTTTTTT. Encoded protein: CASSKDSIGELFF.

This chain links TRBV12-5 with TRBJ1-5; TRBD1 might be the D (6 bases). Trimming cost V 0 bases and J 6 bases, with 18 bases left between them. The CDR3 consists of 17 residues. Germline-derived CDR1 and CDR2 are LGHNT and FRNRAP. The chain's CDR3 is CASGLVWRGEGPQPQHF. The CDR3 DNA is TGTGCTAGTGGTTTGGTATGGAGGGGGGAGGGCCCTCAGCCCCAGCATTTT.